A single sample gave rise to the 28 T cell receptor beta chains below, sequenced in a study of tumor-infiltrating lymphocytes in oesophageal squamous cell carcinoma. A single record per CDR3 protein comes from TCRdb applying MiXCR to the PCR reads. There are 9,000 to 13,000 distinct CDR3 sequences in the sample; 55% occur only once, and roughly a quarter lies in the top ten. Sequenced sample: esophageal tumor tissue. These receptors originate from a male donor with esophageal squamous cell carcinoma.

The CDR3 spells CASSPTGGSYNEQFF. CDR3 bases: TGTGCCAGCAGCCCAACAGGGGGCTCCTACAATGAGCAGTTCTTC. The genes are TRBV7-6 and TRBJ2-1; TRBD1 aligns across 8 bases. This CDR3 comprises 15 residues. Germline CDR1 and CDR2: SGHVS and FNYEAQ. Trimming removed 5 bases from V and 0 bases from J; junction bases left unmatched: 3.

On this clonotype itself: Germline and junction disagree at one end, which may indicate a read error. The chain couples TRBV7-6 to TRBJ2-7; D not resolved. The end of the DNA is better explained by TRBJ2-1, so the J call may be wrong. The CDR3 length is 14 residues. Germline assignment: CDR1 SGHVS and CDR2 FNYEAQ. In nucleotides, the CDR3 is TGTGCTAGCAGCTTATTCCCCGGGTACTATGAGCAGTTCTTC. Translation: CASSLFPGYYEQFF.

This clonotype was found a few times. The chain carries TRBV7-6 and TRBJ2-1; 15 bases align to TRBD2. V was clipped by 1 base and J by 10 bases; unmatched bases: 8. The CDR3 spans 17 residues. Germline V gene lookup returns CDR1 SGHVS and CDR2 FNYEAQ. The CDR3 protein is CASSLGTSGRGTGEQFF. The CDR3, as DNA: TGTGCCAGCAGCTTAGGGACTAGCGGGAGGGGGACAGGGGAGCAGTTCTTC.

For this clonotype: The junction shows a germline mismatch at one end, possibly a read error. V and J are TRBV7-4 and TRBJ2-4, with D unclear. Germline V lookup: CDR1 SGHVT, CDR2 SQSDAQ. CDR3 length equals 12 residues. CDR3 region: CASSLNNSPLHF. The CDR3 region has the DNA TGTGCCAGCAGCTTAAATAATTCACCCCTCCACTTC.

This clonotype appeared once. CDR3 DNA sequence: TGTGCCATCCAGACTAGCGGGACGTACGAGCAGTACTTC. It codes for CAIQTSGTYEQYF. The rearrangement joins TRBV6-5 to TRBJ2-3; 11 bases match TRBD2. The last part of the DNA fits TRBJ2-7 better; the J call may be wrong. CDR1 is MNHEY and CDR2 is SVGAGI in the germline V gene. The CDR3 consists of 13 residues.

The rearrangement uses TRBV27 and TRBJ2-1, with D perhaps matching TRBD1 or TRBD2 (5 bases each). V was clipped by 5 bases and J by 13 bases, with 24 bases between them. This CDR3 has 15 residues. Germline-derived CDR1 and CDR2 are MNHEY and SMNVEV (reference sequence). This chain's CDR3 is CASSPNGGVPETQFF. Written as DNA, the CDR3 is TGTGCCAGCAGTCCCAATGGGGGAGTACCTGAGACCCAGTTCTTC.

This clonotype was counted between two and nine times. The J gene is TRBJ2-5, the V gene TRBV7-8; D is possibly TRBD1 (5 bases). Germline loops: CDR1 SGHVS, CDR2 FQNEAQ. CDR3 length: 13 amino acids. V shed 2 bases and J shed 5 bases, with 9 bases lying between them. CDR3 in amino acids: CASSLRGVETQYF. The CDR3, as DNA: TGTGCCAGCAGCTTAAGGGGTGTCGAGACCCAGTACTTC.

This clonotype is termed medium-sized. The rearrangement links TRBV10-3 to TRBJ2-1, with 8 bases identical to TRBD1. The CDR3 has 14 residues. V shed 6 bases and J 3 bases; nucleotides not matched to a gene: 4. The germline V gene has CDR1 ENHRY and CDR2 SYGVKD. CDR3 sequence reads: CAISGQGIYNEQFF. In DNA form, the CDR3 reads TGTGCCATCAGCGGACAGGGAATCTACAATGAGCAGTTCTTC.

The chain recombines TRBV7-9 with TRBJ2-7, with D uncertain. V shed 5 bases and J shed 0 bases, with 8 bases lying between them. The CDR3 sequence is 13 residues long. Germline V lookup: CDR1 SEHNR, CDR2 FQNEAQ (reference sequence). The CDR3 spells CASSPLNSYEQYF. DNA for the CDR3: TGTGCCAGCAGCCCGCTGAACTCCTACGAGCAGTACTTC. Filled out from reference TRBV7-9 and TRBJ2-7, the complete variable domain reads DTGVSQNPRHKITKRGQNVTFRCDPISEHNRLYWYRQTLGQGPEFLTYFQNEAQLEKSRLLSDRFSAERPKGSFSTLEIQRTEQGDSAMYLCASSPLNSYEQYFGPGTRLTVT.

The J gene is TRBJ2-3, the V gene TRBV7-2; TRBD2 matches 9 bases. The end of the DNA aligns better with TRBJ2-7, so the J call may be wrong. The CDR3 runs to 18 residues. The germline V gene has CDR1 SGHTA and CDR2 FQGNSA. CDR3 sequence: CASSLSVASGTWSDEQYF. The CDR3 DNA sequence: TGTGCCAGCAGCTTAAGCGTGGCTAGCGGGACATGGAGCGACGAGCAGTACTTC.

This clonotype rates as large. This CDR3 is CASSIDRVYEQYF. For the CDR3, the DNA is TGTGCCAGCAGCATCGACAGGGTCTACGAGCAGTACTTC. This rearrangement joins TRBV7-2 to TRBJ2-7; 7 positions match TRBD1. V was pared by 5 bases and J by 3 bases, with 4 bases of the junction left unmatched. The CDR3 extends over 13 amino acids. Germline loops: CDR1 SGHTA, CDR2 FQGNSA.

About this clonotype: Possible read error: a much larger clone is one base away. The chain employs TRBV2 and TRBJ2-7; 8 positions match TRBD1. The CDR3 runs to 14 residues. The germline CDR1 and CDR2 sequences are SNHLY and FYNNEI. The chain's CDR3 is CAGSRQGYQGEQYF. CDR3 nucleotides: TGTGCCGGCAGTAGACAGGGGTATCAGGGCGAGCAGTACTTC.

This clonotype was seen ten or more times. The CDR3 bases are TGTGCCAGCAGCATGACACGGAGCGGGGAGACCCAGTACTTC. It yields the protein CASSMTRSGETQYF. The rearrangement uses TRBV9 and TRBJ2-5, with D possibly being TRBD2 (6 bases). Germline-derived CDR1 and CDR2 are SGDLS and YYNGEE. This CDR3 contains 14 residues. V lost 4 bases, J lost 5 bases, and 15 bases lay in between.

The chain has TRBV7-3 and TRBJ1-2; D not certain. V dropped 2 bases and J dropped 5 bases, with 9 bases sitting between them. This CDR3 comprises 13 residues. The germline CDR1 and CDR2 sequences are SGHTA and FQGTGA. As DNA, the CDR3 is TGTGCCAGCAGCTTAGCAGGAGCTTATGGCTACACCTTC. Encoded protein: CASSLAGAYGYTF.

This clonotype was observed at least ten times. The chain recombines TRBV7-9 with TRBJ2-1; weak D call: TRBD1 (5 bases). Deletions cut 4 bases from V and 4 bases from J, with 5 bases between. CDR1 and CDR2 (germline): SEHNR, FQNEAQ (reference sequence). The CDR3 has 12 amino acids. The CDR3 protein is CASSYRYNEQFF. The DNA of the CDR3 is TGTGCCAGCAGCTACAGGTACAATGAGCAGTTCTTC.

As to this clonotype: The junction and the germline gene differ at one end; a read error may be behind it. The V gene is TRBV7-6, the J gene TRBJ2-1; D not resolved. The J call may be faulty, since TRBJ2-7 better matches the DNA end. CDR1 is SGHVS and CDR2 is FNYEAQ in the germline V gene. The CDR3 is 15 amino acids. The CDR3: CASSLAAGTSYEQYF. The CDR3, as DNA: TGTGCTAGCAGCTTAGCAGCAGGAACCTCCTACGAGCAGTACTTC.

Many counts were recorded for this clonotype. The chain couples TRBV12-3 or TRBV12-4 to TRBJ2-3; D ambiguous. Deletions cut 2 bases from V and 3 bases from J, with 9 bases between. The CDR3 runs 14 residues. The CDR3 is CASSLSGRTDTQYF. In DNA, the CDR3 is TGTGCCAGCAGTTTATCTGGACGGACAGATACGCAGTATTTT.

V is TRBV7-6 and J is TRBJ2-3; D unclear. Trimming removed 2 bases from V and 0 bases from J, with 9 bases in between. Germline V gives CDR1 SGHVS, CDR2 FNYEAQ. The CDR3 consists of 15 residues. This CDR3 reads CASSLLSQSTDTQYF. CDR3 DNA sequence: TGTGCCAGCAGCTTACTTTCCCAGAGCACAGATACGCAGTATTTT.

The rearrangement joins TRBV28 to TRBJ2-1, with D possibly being TRBD1 (6 bases). Germline CDR1 MDHEN, CDR2 SYDVKM. Trimming removed 5 bases at V and 0 bases at J, with 26 bases between. The CDR3 totals 20 residues. The CDR3 nucleotides read TGTGCCAGCAGTGGCTCTCAGGGGCGCCGTAGGGTTAGCTCCTACAATGAGCAGTTCTTC. Translating gives CASSGSQGRRRVSSYNEQFF.

This chain connects TRBV7-2 to TRBJ1-2; D possibly corresponds to TRBD1 (6 bases). V was shortened by 8 bases and J by 4 bases, with 26 bases between the two germline ends. The V gene's germline CDR1 is SGHTA and CDR2 FQGNSA. This CDR3 is built from 17 residues. The CDR3 spells CASGSGRGTSFLYGYTF. DNA of the CDR3: TGTGCCAGCGGTTCGGGCAGGGGCACTTCATTTCTCTATGGCTACACCTTC.

The CDR3 protein is CASSFEERETQYF. CDR3 DNA: TGTGCCAGCAGCTTCGAAGAGAGAGAGACCCAGTACTTC. V gene TRBV7-8 combines with J gene TRBJ2-5; unclear D gene. The CDR3 has 13 amino acids. Between the trimmed V and J ends, which lost 3 bases and 4 bases, there was a span of 9 bases. Germline V gene lookup returns CDR1 SGHVS and CDR2 FQNEAQ.

This clonotype has just one count. V gene TRBV7-9 combines with J gene TRBJ2-3; possibly TRBD2 for D (5 bases). Gene TRBJ2-7 matches the end of the DNA better, so the J call may be wrong. The CDR3 spans 11 residues. Germline CDR1 reads SEHNR; CDR2 reads FQNEAQ (reference sequence). This chain's CDR3 is CASTTSYEQYF. Written as DNA, the CDR3 is TGTGCCAGCACCACTAGCTACGAGCAGTACTTC.

A note on this clonotype: One base away lies a much larger clone, so this may be a sequencing read error. The rearrangement uses TRBV13 and TRBJ2-5; D is uncertain. The end of the DNA fits TRBJ2-1 better, so the J call may be wrong. Germline V gives CDR1 PRHDT, CDR2 FYEKMQ (reference sequence). The CDR3 consists of 13 residues. This CDR3 is CASSLNLFYEQFF. The CDR3 DNA follows: TGTGCCAGCAGCTTAAATTTATTCTACGAGCAGTTCTTC.

Here the CDR3 reads CASSVLQGSEAFF. The CDR3 nucleotides read TGTGCCAGCAGCGTCCTACAGGGCTCTGAAGCTTTCTTT. This sequence joins TRBV7-3 and TRBJ1-1, with D possibly TRBD1 on 6 matching bases. CDR1 SGHTA and CDR2 FQGTGA come from the germline V gene. Trimming cost V 5 bases and J 6 bases, with 13 bases left between them. CDR3 size: 13 residues. Full variable domain (outside the CDR3, taken from reference TRBV7-3 and TRBJ1-1): GAGVSQTPSNKVTEKGKYVELRCDPISGHTALYWYRQSLGQGPEFLIYFQGTGAADDSGLPNDRFFAVRPEGSVSTLKIQRTERGDSAVYLCASSVLQGSEAFFGQGTRLTVV.

The CDR3 DNA is TGTGCCAGCAGCTTAGCGTCGCTAGCGGAGCAGTTCTTC. It translates to CASSLASLAEQFF. The chain couples TRBV7-9 to TRBJ2-7, with D maybe TRBD2 (6 bases). The J call may be wrong; the DNA end is better matched by TRBJ2-1. The V gene's germline CDR1 is SEHNR and CDR2 FQNEAQ (reference sequence). This CDR3 has 13 amino acids.

This clonotype is labeled large (0.1 to 1%). The chain recombines TRBV12-3 or TRBV12-4 with TRBJ2-5; no definite D call. V lost 5 bases and J 4 bases, leaving 11 bases between the germline ends. This CDR3 region has 13 residues. DNA of the CDR3: TGTGCCAGCAGTCTTAGTAGGGTAGAGACCCAGTACTTC. Its translation is CASSLSRVETQYF.

This chain links TRBV7-9 with TRBJ2-3; D possibly matches TRBD1 or TRBD2 (5 bases each). The V end lost 1 base, the J end lost 2 bases, and 7 bases lay between the germline ends. The CDR3 loop spans 14 amino acids. CDR1 is SEHNR, CDR2 FQNEAQ, per germline (reference sequence). The CDR3 bases are TGTGCCAGCAGCTTAGGAGGGGCCACAGATACGCAGTATTTT. Its protein is CASSLGGATDTQYF.

With respect to this clonotype: One junction end disagrees with the germline gene, perhaps due to a read error. V gene TRBV6-8 combines with J gene TRBJ2-3; D is unclear. Germline values: CDR1 MNHGY, CDR2 SAAAGT. The CDR3 covers 11 residues. The CDR3 bases are TGTGCCAGCACTTCCGGACCGACGGAGTACTTC. Protein sequence: CASTSGPTEYF.